Following are 17 T cell receptor beta chains from one sample sequenced in a study of shared clonotypes between healthy human individuals. Repertoires were generated with immunoSEQ multiplex PCR, while TCRdb's copy carries only in-frame clones and drops some. The sample records 550,000 to 800,000 clones, around 72% being singletons. The specimen sequenced was memory CD4+ T cells sorted from blood. Noted subset: CD45RA-negative fraction. These receptors originate from a woman aged 25 to 45 in good health.

This rearrangement joins TRBV29-1 to TRBJ2-3; D is perhaps TRBD1 or TRBD2 (6 bases each). The ends were cut back, 0 bases at V and 2 bases at J, with 9 bases in the middle. The CDR3 has 14 amino acids. Germline V gene sequence: CDR1 SQVTM, CDR2 ANQGSEA. The DNA for the CDR3 is TGCAGCGTTGAAGATCGGGGGCTCACAGATACGCAGTATTTT. Translating gives CSVEDRGLTDTQYF.

This clone turned up a few times. The rearrangement uses TRBV28 and TRBJ2-7; TRBD1 matches at 7 bases. Trimming took 5 bases from V and 2 from J; bases not matched to a gene: 9. Per germline, CDR1 MDHEN and CDR2 SYDVKM. This CDR3 spans 15 amino acids. CDR3 in amino acids: CASSAPGTATYEQYF. CDR3 nucleotide sequence: TGTGCCAGCAGTGCCCCCGGGACAGCGACCTACGAGCAGTACTTC.

J is TRBJ2-7 and V is TRBV6-5, with TRBD2 matching over 8 bases. The trim removed 6 bases at V and 2 bases at J, leaving 9 bases unmatched. There are 15 residues in the CDR3. Germline CDR1 is MNHEY and CDR2 is SVGAGI. The CDR3 DNA is TGTGCCAGCAGCGCGGGGTGGACTAGCACCTACGAGCAGTACTTC. Translation: CASSAGWTSTYEQYF.

V and J are TRBV10-3 and TRBJ2-3; maybe TRBD2 (6 bases). Germline CDR1 ENHRY, CDR2 SYGVKD. This CDR3 spans 17 amino acids. V lost 0 bases and J 0 bases, leaving 13 bases between the germline ends. CDR3 loop: CAISESRGGTSTDTQYF. The CDR3 nucleotides are TGTGCCATCAGTGAGTCCCGTGGCGGGACGAGCACAGATACGCAGTATTTT.

This clone was observed a single time. This sequence joins TRBV5-1 and TRBJ1-1, with unresolved D. Germline values: CDR1 SGHRS, CDR2 YFSETQ. The CDR3 spans 13 residues. The ends were cut back, 1 base at V and 7 bases at J, with 11 bases in the middle. DNA of the CDR3: TGCGCCAGCAGCTTGTACCCCGGGAGTGAAGCTTTCTTT. This translates into CASSLYPGSEAFF.

Comment on this clone: A much larger clone differs by one base, so this may be a read error. The identical CDR3 is also encoded by other nucleotide sequences in the sample. The J gene is TRBJ1-1, the V gene TRBV6-5; D uncertain. The CDR3 totals 13 residues. Germline V gives CDR1 MNHEY, CDR2 SVGAGI. The CDR3, as DNA: TGTGCCAGCAGTTCCACAGTGAACACTGAGGCTTTCTTT. Its translation is CASSSTVNTEAFF.

As concerns this clone: The sample carries other DNA sequences with the same CDR3. V is TRBV18 and J is TRBJ2-2; no clear D gene. The V and J ends lost 3 bases and 4 bases respectively, with 3 bases between them. This CDR3 is built from 12 residues. Germline-derived CDR1 and CDR2 are KGHSH and LQKENI. CDR3 region: CASSPPTGELFF. In nucleotides, the CDR3 is TGTGCCAGCTCACCGCCCACCGGGGAGCTGTTTTTT.

J is TRBJ1-5 and V is TRBV10-2; D is uncertain. Trimming removed 3 bases at V and 0 bases at J, with 9 bases between. The length of the CDR3 is 15 residues. Per germline, CDR1 WSHSY and CDR2 SAAADI. The CDR3 bases are TGCGCCAGCAGTGAAGCTGGTTATAGCAATCAGCCCCAGCATTTT. This codes for CASSEAGYSNQPQHF.

The chain couples TRBV4-1 to TRBJ2-5; no firm D call. Trimming removed 1 base at V and 1 base at J, with 4 bases between. The CDR3 contains 13 residues. Germline-derived CDR1 and CDR2 are MGHRA and YSYEKL. For the CDR3, the DNA is TGCGCCAGCAGCCAAGCCGTCCAAGAGACCCAGTACTTC. Encoded protein: CASSQAVQETQYF.

The J gene is TRBJ2-7, the V gene TRBV7-9; no firm D call. The CDR3 sequence is 14 residues long. The germline V gene encodes CDR1 SEHNR and CDR2 FQNEAQ (reference sequence). V lost 0 bases, J lost 6 bases, and 12 bases lay in between. Here the CDR3 reads CASSLAGGEFEQYF. The CDR3 DNA follows: TGTGCCAGCAGCTTAGCCGGCGGAGAATTCGAGCAGTACTTC.

Note on this clone: Mismatch with germline at one junction end may stem from a read error. The V call is TRBV4-1, the J call TRBJ1-1; D gene uncertain. This CDR3 has 13 amino acids. Germline V gene lookup returns CDR1 MGHRA and CDR2 YSYEKL. CDR3 sequence (DNA): TGCGCCAGCAGGCAAGCGATGAACACTGAAGCTTTCTTT. This translates into CASRQAMNTEAFF.

This clone appeared many times. V usage is TRBV28 and J usage is TRBJ2-3; TRBD2 matches at 8 bases. With 3 bases clipped from V and 8 bases from J, the junction kept 19 bases outside the gene matches. Germline CDR1 and CDR2: MDHEN and SYDVKM. The CDR3 has 18 amino acids. This CDR3 reads CASSLRPSGSPRGGTQYF. For the CDR3, the DNA is TGTGCCAGCAGTTTGCGCCCAAGCGGGAGCCCGCGAGGTGGTACGCAGTATTTT. Filled out from reference TRBV28 and TRBJ2-3, the complete variable domain reads DVKVTQSSRYLVKRTGEKVFLECVQDMDHENMFWYRQDPGLGLRLIYFSYDVKMKEKGDIPEGYSVSREKKERFSLILESASTNQTSMYLCASSLRPSGSPRGGTQYFGPGTRLTVL.

This clone was observed a few times. The chain links TRBV5-1 to TRBJ2-1, with 7 bases fitting TRBD2. Per the germline V gene, CDR1 is SGHRS and CDR2 is YFSETQ. V lost 5 bases to trimming and J lost 2 bases; unmatched junction nucleotides: 7. The CDR3 totals 15 residues. CDR3 protein: CASRLGGRTYNEQFF. For the CDR3, the DNA is TGCGCCAGCAGGCTGGGAGGGAGAACCTACAATGAGCAGTTCTTC.

This chain joins TRBV5-6 and TRBJ1-5; D ambiguous. Germline values: CDR1 SGHDT, CDR2 YYEEEE. CDR3 size: 12 residues. V lost 4 bases and J lost 11, with 13 bases in between. CDR3 nucleotides: TGTGCCAGCAGCCGGGGTCGTCTGGCCCAGCATTTT. It encodes CASSRGRLAQHF.

In its sample, this clone was seen a few times. The chain is built from TRBV19 and TRBJ1-2; maybe TRBD1 (5 bases). The CDR3 covers 12 residues. V shed 11 bases and J shed 1 base, with 11 bases lying between them. The germline CDR1 and CDR2 sequences are LNHDA and SQIVND (reference sequence). The chain's CDR3 is CAGAEINYGYTF. The CDR3 bases are TGTGCCGGGGCGGAAATTAACTATGGCTACACCTTC.

This rearrangement joins TRBV21-1 to TRBJ2-2; TRBD1 was called by the table and not checked on the DNA. TRBV21-1 is annotated as a pseudogene. The CDR3 is 17 residues long. The CDR3 protein is CASSKGTGHGSTGELFF. In DNA, the CDR3 is TGTGCCAGCAGCAAAGGGACAGGGCACGGTAGCACCGGGGAGCTGTTTTTT.

This clone is a singleton in its sample. The chain joins TRBV4-1 to TRBJ1-1; no clear D. V dropped 4 bases and J dropped 7 bases, with 22 bases sitting between them. CDR3 length equals 16 residues. Germline CDR1 reads MGHRA; CDR2 reads YSYEKL. The CDR3 DNA sequence: TGCGCCAGCAGCCGAAAAAGTGACCGGTACGTGATTGAAGCTTTCTTT. Amino acids: CASSRKSDRYVIEAFF.